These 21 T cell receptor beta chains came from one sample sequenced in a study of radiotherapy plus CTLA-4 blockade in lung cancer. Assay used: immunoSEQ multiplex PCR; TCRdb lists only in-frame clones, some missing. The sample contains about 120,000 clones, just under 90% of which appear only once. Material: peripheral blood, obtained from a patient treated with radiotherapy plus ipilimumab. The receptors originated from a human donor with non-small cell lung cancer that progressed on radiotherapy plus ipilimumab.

The chain's CDR3 is CASSTDRPAGYTF. As DNA, the CDR3 is TGTGCCAGCAGTACCGACAGGCCGGCCGGCTACACCTTC. The chain recombines TRBV28 with TRBJ1-2; D is possibly TRBD1 (6 bases). Germline values: CDR1 MDHEN, CDR2 SYDVKM. This CDR3 contains 13 residues. The V and J ends lost 5 bases and 8 bases respectively, with 15 bases between them.

DNA of the CDR3: TGTGCCAGCAGTTACGGTAGGGGCACCTACGAGCAGTACTTC. This codes for CASSYGRGTYEQYF. The chain is built from TRBV6-5 and TRBJ2-7, with D perhaps matching TRBD1 (5 bases). The CDR3 contains 14 residues. Trimming removed 2 bases at V and 2 bases at J, with 10 bases between. Germline CDR1 and CDR2: MNHEY and SVGAGI.

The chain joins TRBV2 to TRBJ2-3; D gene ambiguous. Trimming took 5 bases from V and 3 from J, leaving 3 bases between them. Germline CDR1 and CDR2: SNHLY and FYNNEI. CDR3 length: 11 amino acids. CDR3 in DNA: TGTGCCAGCAGTCTAACAGATACGCAGTATTTT. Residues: CASSLTDTQYF. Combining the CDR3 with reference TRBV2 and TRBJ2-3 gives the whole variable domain EPEVTQTPSHQVTQMGQEVILRCVPISNHLYFYWYRQILGQKVEFLVSFYNNEISEKSEIFDDQFSVERPDGSNFTLKIRSTKLEDSAMYFCASSLTDTQYFGPGTRLTVL.

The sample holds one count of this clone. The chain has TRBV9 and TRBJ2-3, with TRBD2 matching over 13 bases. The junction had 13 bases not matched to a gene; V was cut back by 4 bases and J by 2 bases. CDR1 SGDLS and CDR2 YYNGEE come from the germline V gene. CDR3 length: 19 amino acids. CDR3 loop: CASSYLGTSGTGYTDTQYF. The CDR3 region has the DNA TGTGCCAGCAGCTACCTAGGGACTAGCGGGACAGGATACACAGATACGCAGTATTTT. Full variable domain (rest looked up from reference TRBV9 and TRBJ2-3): DSGVTQTPKHLITATGQRVTLRCSPRSGDLSVYWYQQSLDQGLQFLIQYYNGEERAKGNILERFSAQQFPDLHSELNLSSLELGDSALYFCASSYLGTSGTGYTDTQYFGPGTRLTVL.

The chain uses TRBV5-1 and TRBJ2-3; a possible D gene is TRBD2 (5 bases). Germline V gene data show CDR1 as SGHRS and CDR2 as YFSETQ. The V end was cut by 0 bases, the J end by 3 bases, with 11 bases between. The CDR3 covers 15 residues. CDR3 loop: CASSLAGLLTDTQYF. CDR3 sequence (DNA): TGCGCCAGCAGCTTGGCCGGACTCCTGACAGATACGCAGTATTTT.

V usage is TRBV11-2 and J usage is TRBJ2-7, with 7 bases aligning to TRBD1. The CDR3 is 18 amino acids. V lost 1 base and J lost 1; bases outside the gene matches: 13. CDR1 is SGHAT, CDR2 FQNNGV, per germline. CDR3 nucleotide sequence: TGTGCCAGCAGCTTAGCAGGGGGTATCGGGATCCTTTCCTACGAGCAGTACTTC. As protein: CASSLAGGIGILSYEQYF.

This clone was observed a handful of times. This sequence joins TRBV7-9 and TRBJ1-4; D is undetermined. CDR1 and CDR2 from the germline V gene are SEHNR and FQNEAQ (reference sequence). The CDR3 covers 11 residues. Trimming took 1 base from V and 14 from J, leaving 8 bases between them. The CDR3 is CASSLGRGLFF. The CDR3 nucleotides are TGTGCCAGCAGCTTAGGTCGAGGTCTGTTTTTT.

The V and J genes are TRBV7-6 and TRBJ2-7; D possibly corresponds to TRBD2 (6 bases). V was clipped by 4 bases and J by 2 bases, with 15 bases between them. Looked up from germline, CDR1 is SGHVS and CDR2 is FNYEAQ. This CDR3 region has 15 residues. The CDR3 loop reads CASSSTPGAAYEQYF. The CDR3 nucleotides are TGTGCCAGCAGCTCGACGCCGGGAGCAGCCTACGAGCAGTACTTC.

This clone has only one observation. As DNA, the CDR3 is TGCGCCAGCAGCGGGGGCTGGACTGAAGCTTTCTTT. This sequence encodes CASSGGWTEAFF. J is TRBJ1-1 and V is TRBV5-1; possible D gene TRBD1, 6 bases. The germline V gene encodes CDR1 SGHRS and CDR2 YFSETQ. The CDR3 spans 12 residues. The V and J ends lost 4 bases and 5 bases respectively, with 9 bases between them. The complete variable domain, with remaining parts taken from reference TRBV5-1 and TRBJ1-1, reads KAGVTQTPRYLIKTRGQQVTLSCSPISGHRSVSWYQQTPGQGLQFLFEYFSETQRNKGNFPGRFSGRQFSNSRSEMNVSTLELGDSALYLCASSGGWTEAFFGQGTRLTVV.

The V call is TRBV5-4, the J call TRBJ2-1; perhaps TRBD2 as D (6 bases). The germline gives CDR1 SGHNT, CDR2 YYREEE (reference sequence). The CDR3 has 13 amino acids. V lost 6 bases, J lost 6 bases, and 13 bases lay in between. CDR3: CASTLGSGNEQFF. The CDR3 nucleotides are TGTGCCAGCACCCTCGGTAGCGGCAATGAGCAGTTCTTC.

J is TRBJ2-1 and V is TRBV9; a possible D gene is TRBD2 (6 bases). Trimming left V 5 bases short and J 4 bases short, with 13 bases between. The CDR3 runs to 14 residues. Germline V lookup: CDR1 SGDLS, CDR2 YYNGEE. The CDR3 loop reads CASSPGGIYNEQFF. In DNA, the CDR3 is TGTGCCAGCAGTCCCGGCGGGATTTACAATGAGCAGTTCTTC.

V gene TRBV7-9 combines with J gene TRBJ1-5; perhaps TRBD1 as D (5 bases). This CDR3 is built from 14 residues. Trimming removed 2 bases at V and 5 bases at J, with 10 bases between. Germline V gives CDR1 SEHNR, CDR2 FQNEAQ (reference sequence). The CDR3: CASSLNQGDQPQHF. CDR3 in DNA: TGTGCCAGCAGCTTAAATCAGGGTGATCAGCCCCAGCATTTT. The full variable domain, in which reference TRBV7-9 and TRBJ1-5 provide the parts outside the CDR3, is DTGVSQNPRHKITKRGQNVTFRCDPISEHNRLYWYRQTLGQGPEFLTYFQNEAQLEKSRLLSDRFSAERPKGSFSTLEIQRTEQGDSAMYLCASSLNQGDQPQHFGDGTRLSIL.

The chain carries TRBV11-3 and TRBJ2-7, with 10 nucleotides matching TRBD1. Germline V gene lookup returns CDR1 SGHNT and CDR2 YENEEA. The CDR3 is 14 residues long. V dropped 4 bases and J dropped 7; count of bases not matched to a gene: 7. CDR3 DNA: TGTGCCAGCAGCTCTCGACAGGGGGCGGAGGAGCAGTACTTC. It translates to CASSSRQGAEEQYF.

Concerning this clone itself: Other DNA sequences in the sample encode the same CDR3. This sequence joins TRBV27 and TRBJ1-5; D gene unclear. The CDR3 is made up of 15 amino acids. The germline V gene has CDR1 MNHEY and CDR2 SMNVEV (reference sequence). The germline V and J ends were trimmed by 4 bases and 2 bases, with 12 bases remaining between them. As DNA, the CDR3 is TGTGCCAGCAGTTCGTTGGGGAGTGGCAATCAGCCCCAGCATTTT. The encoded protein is CASSSLGSGNQPQHF.

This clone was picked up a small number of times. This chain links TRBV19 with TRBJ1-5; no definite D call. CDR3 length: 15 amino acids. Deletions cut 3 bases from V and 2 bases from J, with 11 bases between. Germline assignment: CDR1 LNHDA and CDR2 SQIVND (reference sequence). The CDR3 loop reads CASSMTGKGNQPQHF. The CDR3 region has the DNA TGTGCCAGTAGTATGACCGGGAAAGGCAATCAGCCCCAGCATTTT. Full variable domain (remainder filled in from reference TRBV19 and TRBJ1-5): DGGITQSPKYLFRKEGQNVTLSCEQNLNHDAMYWYRQDPGQGLRLIYYSQIVNDFQKGDIAEGYSVSREKKESFPLTVTSAQKNPTAFYLCASSMTGKGNQPQHFGDGTRLSIL.

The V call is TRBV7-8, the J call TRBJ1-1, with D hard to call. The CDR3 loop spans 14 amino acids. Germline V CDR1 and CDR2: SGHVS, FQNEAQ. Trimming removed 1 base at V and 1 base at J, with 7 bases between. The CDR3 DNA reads TGTGCCAGCAGCTTAGATGAGAGGAACACTGAAGCTTTCTTT. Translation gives CASSLDERNTEAFF. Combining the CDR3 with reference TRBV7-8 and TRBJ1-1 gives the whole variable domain GAGVSQSPRYKVAKRGQDVALRCDPISGHVSLFWYQQALGQGPEFLTYFQNEAQLDKSGLPSDRFFAERPEGSVSTLKIQRTQQEDSAVYLCASSLDERNTEAFFGQGTRLTVV.

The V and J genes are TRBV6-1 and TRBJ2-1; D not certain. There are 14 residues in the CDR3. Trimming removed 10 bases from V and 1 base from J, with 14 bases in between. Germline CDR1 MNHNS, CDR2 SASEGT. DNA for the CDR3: TGTGCCACGACTCGGACGGTGTCCTACAATGAGCAGTTCTTC. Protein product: CATTRTVSYNEQFF.

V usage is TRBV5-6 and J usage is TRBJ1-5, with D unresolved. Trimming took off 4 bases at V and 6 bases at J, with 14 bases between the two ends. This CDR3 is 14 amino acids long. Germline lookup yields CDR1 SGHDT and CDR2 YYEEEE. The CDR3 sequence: CASSHELMGQPQHF. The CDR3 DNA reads TGTGCCAGCAGCCACGAGCTAATGGGTCAGCCCCAGCATTTT.

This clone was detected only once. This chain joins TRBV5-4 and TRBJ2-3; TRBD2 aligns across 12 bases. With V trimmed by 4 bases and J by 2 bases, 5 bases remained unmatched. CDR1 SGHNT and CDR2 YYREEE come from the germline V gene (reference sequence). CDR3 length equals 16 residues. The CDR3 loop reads CASSRRTSGTTDTQYF. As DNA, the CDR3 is TGTGCCAGCAGCAGAAGGACTAGCGGGACCACAGATACGCAGTATTTT.

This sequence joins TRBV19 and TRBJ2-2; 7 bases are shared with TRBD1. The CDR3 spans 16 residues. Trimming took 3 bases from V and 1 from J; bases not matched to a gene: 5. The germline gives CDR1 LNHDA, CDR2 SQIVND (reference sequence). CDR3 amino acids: CASSILGQLNTGELFF. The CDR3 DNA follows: TGTGCCAGTAGTATTTTGGGACAGTTGAACACCGGGGAGCTGTTTTTT.

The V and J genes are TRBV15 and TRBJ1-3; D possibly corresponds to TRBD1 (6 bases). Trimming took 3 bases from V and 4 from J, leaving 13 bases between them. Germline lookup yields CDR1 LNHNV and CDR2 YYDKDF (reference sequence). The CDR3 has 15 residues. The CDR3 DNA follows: TGTGCCACCAGCAGGGGCCGGCAGGGGGGAAACACCATATATTTT. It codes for CATSRGRQGGNTIYF.